Listed here is a single TCR beta chain. Its antigen is currently unknown. The data originate from a study of TIL therapy for anti-PD-1-resistant metastatic lung cancer. Study-wide points: Many TIL product clones were absent from baseline tumor, suggesting clonal contraction.

The libraries were made with immunoSEQ v3. TCRdb's copy holds only in-frame clones and misses some; the assay was immunoSEQ multiplex PCR. The data show some 90,000 clones, just over 65% seen once. V shed 2 bases and J shed 0 bases, with 7 bases lying between them. The CDR3 contains 14 residues. Looked up from germline, CDR1 is MNHEY and CDR2 is SVGAGI. Time point denoted: pre-treatment sample, taken before nivolumab and TIL therapy. The tumor samples were excised metastases, mostly pleural nodules or supraclavicular lymph nodes. The V and J genes are TRBV6-5 and TRBJ1-2; D unresolved. The source of this sequence is a person between 30 and 80 years old with non-small cell lung cancer. Sequenced material: tumor tissue, taken at baseline. The CDR3 DNA is TGTGCCAGCAGTTACGGCGTGGCTAACTATGGCTACACCTTC. Translation gives CASSYGVANYGYTF.